This T cell receptor beta chain appears in the sequencing data of a study of prognosis after radiotherapy for stage I lung cancer. Study-wide points: It was not determined whether the expanded TCR clones were tumor-specific. Unique TCR clone counts fell after stereotactic body radiation therapy, median about 10,000 versus 6,900.

This clonotype was seen at least ten times. Antigen: not known. The study amplified the TCR beta CDR3 region from genomic DNA. This amplification was carried out by two rounds of multiplex PCR. For every TRBV and TRBJ gene, a specific primer was used in first-round PCR. Universal primers were what the second PCR round relied on. TCRdb reanalysed the multiplex PCR reads using MiXCR and keeps one entry per CDR3 protein. The sample consists of some 27,000 distinct CDR3 sequences, around a third of them appearing once. V lost 5 bases and J lost 6; bases outside the gene matches: 20. Looked up from germline, CDR1 is MDHEN and CDR2 is SYDVKM. The CDR3 loop spans 18 amino acids.

This TCR was sampled from a donor aged 50 or older with non-small cell lung cancer. The specimen comprised PBMCs, sampled before or after stereotactic body radiation therapy (not recorded which). This chain uses TRBV28 with TRBJ2-7; 9 bases fit TRBD1. The CDR3 loop reads CASSPYPLGTGRPCEQYF. In nucleotides, the CDR3 is TGTGCCAGCAGTCCCTACCCCCTCGGGACAGGGAGGCCCTGCGAGCAGTACTTC.